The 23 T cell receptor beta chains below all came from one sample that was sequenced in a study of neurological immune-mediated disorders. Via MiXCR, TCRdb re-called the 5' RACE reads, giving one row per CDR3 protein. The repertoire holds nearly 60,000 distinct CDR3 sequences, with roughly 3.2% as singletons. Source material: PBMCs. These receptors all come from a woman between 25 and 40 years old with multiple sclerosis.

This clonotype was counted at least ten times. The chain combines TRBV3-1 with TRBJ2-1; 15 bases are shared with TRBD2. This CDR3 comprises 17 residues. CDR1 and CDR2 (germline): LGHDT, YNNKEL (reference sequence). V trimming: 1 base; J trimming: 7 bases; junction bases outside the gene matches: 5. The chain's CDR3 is CASSQGAGTSGGNEQFF. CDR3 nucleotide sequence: TGTGCCAGCAGCCAAGGTGCAGGGACTAGCGGGGGGAATGAGCAGTTCTTC.

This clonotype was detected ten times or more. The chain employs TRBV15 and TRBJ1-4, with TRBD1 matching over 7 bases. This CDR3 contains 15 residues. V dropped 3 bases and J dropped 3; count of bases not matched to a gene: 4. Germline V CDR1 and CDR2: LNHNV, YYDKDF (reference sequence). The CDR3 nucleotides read TGTGCCACCAGCAGGGGACAGACCCCTAATGAAAAACTGTTTTTT. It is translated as CATSRGQTPNEKLFF.

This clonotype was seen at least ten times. This CDR3 reads CASSPDPQAYSNQPQHF. The CDR3 DNA sequence: TGCGCCAGCAGCCCAGACCCCCAGGCTTATAGCAATCAGCCCCAGCATTTT. The rearrangement joins TRBV4-1 to TRBJ1-5; D unresolved. The germline gives CDR1 MGHRA, CDR2 YSYEKL. V shed 4 bases and J shed 0 bases, with 16 bases lying between them. This CDR3 has 17 amino acids.

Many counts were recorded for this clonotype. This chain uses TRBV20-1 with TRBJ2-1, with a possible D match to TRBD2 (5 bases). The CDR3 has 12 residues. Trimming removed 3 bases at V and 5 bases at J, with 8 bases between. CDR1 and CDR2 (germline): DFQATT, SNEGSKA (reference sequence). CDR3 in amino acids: CSARAGNNEQFF. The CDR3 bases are TGCAGTGCTAGGGCCGGGAACAATGAGCAGTTCTTC.

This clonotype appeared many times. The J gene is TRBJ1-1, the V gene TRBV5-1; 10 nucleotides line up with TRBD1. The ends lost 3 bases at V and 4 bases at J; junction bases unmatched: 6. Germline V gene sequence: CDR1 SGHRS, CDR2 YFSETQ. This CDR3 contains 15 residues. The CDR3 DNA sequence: TGCGCCAGCAGCTCCAGGACAGGGGGGAGCACTGAAGCTTTCTTT. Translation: CASSSRTGGSTEAFF.

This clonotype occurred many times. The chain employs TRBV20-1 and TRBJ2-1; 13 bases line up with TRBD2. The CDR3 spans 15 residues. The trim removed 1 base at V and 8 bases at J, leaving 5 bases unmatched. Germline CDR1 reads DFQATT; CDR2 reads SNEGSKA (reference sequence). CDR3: CSARAVTSGGDEQFF. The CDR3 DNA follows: TGCAGTGCTAGAGCCGTTACTAGCGGGGGGGATGAGCAGTTCTTC.

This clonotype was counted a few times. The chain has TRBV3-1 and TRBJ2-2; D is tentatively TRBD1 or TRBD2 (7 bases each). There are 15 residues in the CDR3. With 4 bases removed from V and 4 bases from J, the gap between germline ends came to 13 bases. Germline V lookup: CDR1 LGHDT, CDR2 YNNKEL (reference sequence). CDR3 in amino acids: CASSPGGASTGELFF. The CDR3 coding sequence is TGTGCCAGCAGCCCAGGGGGGGCCTCCACCGGGGAGCTGTTTTTT.

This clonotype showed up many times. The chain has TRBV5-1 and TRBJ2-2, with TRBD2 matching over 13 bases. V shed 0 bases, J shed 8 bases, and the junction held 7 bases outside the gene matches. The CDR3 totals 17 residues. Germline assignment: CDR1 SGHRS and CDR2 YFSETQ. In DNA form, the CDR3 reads TGCGCCAGCAGCTTGGATGGACTAGCGGGGGCCTCGGGGGAGCTGTTTTTT. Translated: CASSLDGLAGASGELFF.

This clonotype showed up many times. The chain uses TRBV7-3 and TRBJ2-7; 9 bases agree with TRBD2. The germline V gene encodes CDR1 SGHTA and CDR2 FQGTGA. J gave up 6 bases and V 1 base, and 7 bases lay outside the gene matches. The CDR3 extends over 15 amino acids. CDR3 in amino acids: CASSLKGLAGSEQYF. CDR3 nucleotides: TGTGCCAGCAGCTTAAAAGGGCTAGCGGGAAGCGAGCAGTACTTC.

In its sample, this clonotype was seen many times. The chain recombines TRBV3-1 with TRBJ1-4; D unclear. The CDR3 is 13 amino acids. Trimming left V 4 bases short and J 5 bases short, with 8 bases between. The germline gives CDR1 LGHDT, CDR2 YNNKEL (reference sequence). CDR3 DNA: TGTGCCAGCAGCCTCGTACAAAATGAAAAACTGTTTTTT. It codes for CASSLVQNEKLFF. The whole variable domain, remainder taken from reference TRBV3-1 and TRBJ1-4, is DTAVSQTPKYLVTQMGNDKSIKCEQNLGHDTMYWYKQDSKKFLKIMFSYNNKELIINETVPNRFSPKSPDKAHLNLHINSLELGDSAVYFCASSLVQNEKLFFGSGTQLSVL.

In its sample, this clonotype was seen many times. CDR3 residues: CSASSESFNYGYTF. The CDR3 coding sequence is TGCAGTGCTAGTAGTGAAAGTTTTAACTATGGCTACACCTTC. The chain joins TRBV20-1 to TRBJ1-2; D gene ambiguous. Trimming cost V 3 bases and J 1 base, with 12 bases left between them. Germline lookup yields CDR1 DFQATT and CDR2 SNEGSKA (reference sequence). This CDR3 has 14 amino acids.

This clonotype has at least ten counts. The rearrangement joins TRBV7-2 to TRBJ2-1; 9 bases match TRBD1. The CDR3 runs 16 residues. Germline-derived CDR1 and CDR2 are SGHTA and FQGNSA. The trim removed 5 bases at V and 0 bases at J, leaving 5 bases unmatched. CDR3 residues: CASSTRQGGSYNEQFF. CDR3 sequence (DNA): TGTGCCAGCAGCACCAGACAGGGGGGCTCCTACAATGAGCAGTTCTTC.

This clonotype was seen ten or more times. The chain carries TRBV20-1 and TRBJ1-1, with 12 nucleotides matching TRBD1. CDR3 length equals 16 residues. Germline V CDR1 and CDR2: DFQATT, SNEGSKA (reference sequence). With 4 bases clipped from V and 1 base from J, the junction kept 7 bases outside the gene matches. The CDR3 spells CSAIAGTGGQNTEAFF. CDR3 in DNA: TGCAGTGCTATTGCCGGGACAGGGGGCCAGAACACTGAAGCTTTCTTT.

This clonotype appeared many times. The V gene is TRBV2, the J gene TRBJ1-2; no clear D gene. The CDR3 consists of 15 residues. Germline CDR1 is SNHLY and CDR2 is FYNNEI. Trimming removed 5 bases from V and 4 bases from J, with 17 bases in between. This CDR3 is CASSNQPAPLYGYTF. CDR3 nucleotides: TGTGCCAGCAGTAACCAACCGGCACCACTCTATGGCTACACCTTC.

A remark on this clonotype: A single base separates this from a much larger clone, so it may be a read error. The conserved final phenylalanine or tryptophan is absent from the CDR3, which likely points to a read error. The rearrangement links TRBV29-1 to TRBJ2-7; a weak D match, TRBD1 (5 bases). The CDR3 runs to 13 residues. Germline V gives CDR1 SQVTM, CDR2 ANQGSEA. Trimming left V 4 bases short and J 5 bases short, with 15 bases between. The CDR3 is CSVVGQGGDEQYI. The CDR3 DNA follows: TGCAGCGTTGTAGGTCAGGGTGGGGACGAGCAGTACATC.

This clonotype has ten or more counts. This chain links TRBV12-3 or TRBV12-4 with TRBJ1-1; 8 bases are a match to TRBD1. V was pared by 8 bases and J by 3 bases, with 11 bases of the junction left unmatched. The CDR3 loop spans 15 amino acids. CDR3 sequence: CASALGRGQDTEAFF. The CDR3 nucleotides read TGTGCCAGCGCCCTCGGCCGGGGACAGGACACTGAAGCTTTCTTT.

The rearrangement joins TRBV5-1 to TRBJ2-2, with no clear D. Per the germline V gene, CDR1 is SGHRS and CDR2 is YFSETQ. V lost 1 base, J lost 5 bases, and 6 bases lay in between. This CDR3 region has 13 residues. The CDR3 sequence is CASSLTVTGELFF. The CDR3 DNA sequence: TGCGCCAGCAGCTTGACGGTTACCGGGGAGCTGTTTTTT.

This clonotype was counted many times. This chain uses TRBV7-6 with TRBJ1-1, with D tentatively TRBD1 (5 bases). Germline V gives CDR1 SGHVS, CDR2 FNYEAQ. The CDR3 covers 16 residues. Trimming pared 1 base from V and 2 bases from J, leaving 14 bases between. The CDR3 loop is CASSLERTRINTEAFF. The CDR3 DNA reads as TGTGCCAGCAGCTTAGAGAGGACAAGAATAAACACTGAAGCTTTCTTT. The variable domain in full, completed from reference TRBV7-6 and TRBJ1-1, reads GAGVSQSPRYKVTKRGQDVALRCDPISGHVSLYWYRQALGQGPEFLTYFNYEAQQDKSGLPNDRFSAERPEGSISTLTIQRTEQRDSAMYRCASSLERTRINTEAFFGQGTRLTVV.

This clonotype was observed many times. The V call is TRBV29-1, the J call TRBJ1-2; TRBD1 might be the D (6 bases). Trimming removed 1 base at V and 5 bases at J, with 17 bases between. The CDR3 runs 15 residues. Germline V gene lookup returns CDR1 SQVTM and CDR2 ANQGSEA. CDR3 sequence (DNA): TGCAGCGTTGAAGCCCCTTCAACAGGGAATTATGGCTACACCTTC. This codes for CSVEAPSTGNYGYTF.

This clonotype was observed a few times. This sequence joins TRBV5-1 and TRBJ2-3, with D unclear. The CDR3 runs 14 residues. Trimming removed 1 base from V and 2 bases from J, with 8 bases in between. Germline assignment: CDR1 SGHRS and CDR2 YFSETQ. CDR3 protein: CASSLLPATDTQYF. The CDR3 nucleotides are TGCGCCAGCAGCTTGTTACCAGCCACAGATACGCAGTATTTT.

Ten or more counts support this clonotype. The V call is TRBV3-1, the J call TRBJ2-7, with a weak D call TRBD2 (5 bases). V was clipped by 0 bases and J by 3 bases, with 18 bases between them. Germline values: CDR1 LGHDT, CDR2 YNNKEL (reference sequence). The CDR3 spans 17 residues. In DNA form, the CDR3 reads TGTGCCAGCAGCCAAGATCCTTTTCGGCTAGCAGTCTACGAGCAGTACTTC. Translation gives CASSQDPFRLAVYEQYF.

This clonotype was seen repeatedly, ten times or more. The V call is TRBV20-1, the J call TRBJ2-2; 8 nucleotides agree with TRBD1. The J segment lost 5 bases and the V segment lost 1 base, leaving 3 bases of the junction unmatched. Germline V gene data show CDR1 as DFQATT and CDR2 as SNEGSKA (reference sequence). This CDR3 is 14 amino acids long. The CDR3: CSARVDRATGELFF. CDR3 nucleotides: TGCAGTGCTAGAGTGGACAGGGCGACCGGGGAGCTGTTTTTT.

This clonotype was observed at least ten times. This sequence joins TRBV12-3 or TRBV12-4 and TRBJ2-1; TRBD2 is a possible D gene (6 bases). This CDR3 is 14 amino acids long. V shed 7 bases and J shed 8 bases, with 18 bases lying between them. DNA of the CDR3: TGTGCCAGCATTAGGGCGGGAAAAACATATGAGCAGTTCTTC. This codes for CASIRAGKTYEQFF.